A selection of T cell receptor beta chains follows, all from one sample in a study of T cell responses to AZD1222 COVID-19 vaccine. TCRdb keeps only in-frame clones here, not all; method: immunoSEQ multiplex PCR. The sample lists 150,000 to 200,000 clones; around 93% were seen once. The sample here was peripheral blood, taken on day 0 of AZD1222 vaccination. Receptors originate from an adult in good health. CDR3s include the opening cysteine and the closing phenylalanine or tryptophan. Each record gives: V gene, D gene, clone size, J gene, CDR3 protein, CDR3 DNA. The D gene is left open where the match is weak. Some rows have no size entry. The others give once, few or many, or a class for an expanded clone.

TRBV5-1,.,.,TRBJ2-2,CASSLPGGYTGELFF,TGCGCCAGCAGCTTGCCAGGCGGGTACACCGGGGAGCTGTTTTTT
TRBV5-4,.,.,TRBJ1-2,CASSLAGQIQQGYTF,TGTGCCAGCAGCTTGGCCGGACAGATTCAGCAGGGCTACACCTTC
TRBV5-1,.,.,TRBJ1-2,CASSLLQGYGYTF,TGCGCCAGCAGCTTGTTACAGGGCTATGGCTACACCTTC
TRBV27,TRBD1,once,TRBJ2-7,CASRTGPQQYF,TGTGCCAGCAGGACAGGGCCTCAGCAGTACTTC
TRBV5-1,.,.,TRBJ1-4,CASSWDATNEKLFF,TGCGCCAGCAGCTGGGACGCAACTAATGAAAAACTGTTTTTT
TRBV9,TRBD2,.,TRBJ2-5,CASSVGTSLVWGRETQYF,TGTGCCAGCAGCGTAGGGACTAGCCTGGTATGGGGCCGAGAGACCCAGTACTTC
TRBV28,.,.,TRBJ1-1,CATGRNEAFF,TGTGCCACAGGTCGGAATGAAGCTTTCTTT
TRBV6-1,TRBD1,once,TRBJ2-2,CASSEKGQGAGGELFF,TGTGCCAGCAGTGAAAAGGGACAGGGGGCCGGCGGGGAGCTGTTTTTT
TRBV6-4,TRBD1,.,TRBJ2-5,CASSVSGGDETQYF,TGTGCCAGCAGTGTTTCAGGGGGCGACGAGACCCAGTACTTC
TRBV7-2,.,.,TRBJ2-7,CASSFPGYEQYF,TGTGCCAGCAGCTTTCCGGGCTACGAGCAGTACTTC
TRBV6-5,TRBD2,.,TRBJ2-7,CASSLTSGTYEQYF,TGTGCCAGCAGTCTGACTAGCGGGACCTACGAGCAGTACTTC
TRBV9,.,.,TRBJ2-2,CASSVEGNTGELFF,TGTGCCAGCAGCGTAGAAGGGAACACCGGGGAGCTGTTTTTT
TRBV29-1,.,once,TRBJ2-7,CSVARAPYEQYF,TGCAGCGTTGCTCGGGCCCCCTACGAGCAGTACTTC
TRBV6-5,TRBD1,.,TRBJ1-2,CASSSGQDSNYGYTF,TGTGCCAGCAGTTCAGGACAGGACAGTAACTATGGCTACACCTTC
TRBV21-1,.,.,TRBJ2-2,CASSTTSGRSGELFF,TGTGCCAGCAGCACGACTAGCGGGAGATCCGGGGAGCTGTTTTTT
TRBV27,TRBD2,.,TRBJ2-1,CASSLSPSRTSPGRNEQFF,TGTGCCAGCAGTTTATCCCCCTCGAGGACTAGCCCCGGGAGGAATGAGCAGTTCTTC
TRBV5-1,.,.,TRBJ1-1,CASSWRVRDTEAFF,TGCGCCAGCAGCTGGCGGGTGAGGGACACTGAAGCTTTCTTT
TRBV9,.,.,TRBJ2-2,CASSPTPNTGELFF,TGTGCCAGCAGCCCCACGCCGAACACCGGGGAGCTGTTTTTT